This entry lists 29 T cell receptor beta chains sequenced from one sample in a study of identical twins. TCRdb reprocessed the 5' RACE reads via MiXCR and lists one record per CDR3 protein. Seen here are some 1,700,000 distinct CDR3 sequences, roughly a third observed once, and the top ten hold about 0.27%. The source material was cord blood. The receptor source for this set is a newborn girl in good health.

The chain joins TRBV20-1 to TRBJ2-1, with 9 positions matching TRBD1. Per the germline V gene, CDR1 is DFQATT and CDR2 is SNEGSKA (reference sequence). This CDR3 has 15 residues. V trimming: 0 bases; J trimming: 3 bases; junction bases outside the gene matches: 3. The CDR3 spells CSARDKGQGYNEQFF. The CDR3 DNA sequence: TGCAGTGCTAGAGATAAGGGACAGGGCTACAATGAGCAGTTCTTC.

The chain joins TRBV30 to TRBJ2-4, with D possibly being TRBD1 or TRBD2 (5 bases each). The end of the DNA is better explained by TRBJ2-7, so the J call may be wrong. CDR3 length: 13 residues. From germline, CDR1 is GTSNPN and CDR2 SVGIG (reference sequence). The CDR3 nucleotides read TGTGCCTGCCGGGATGGGGCAGCGTACGAGCAGTACTTC. Translation gives CACRDGAAYEQYF.

This clonotype was seen a few times. The CDR3 here is CASSPGWGNYGYTF. The CDR3, as DNA: TGTGCCAGCAGCCCTGGGTGGGGGAACTATGGCTACACCTTC. V and J are TRBV7-2 and TRBJ1-2, with D perhaps TRBD1 (5 bases). The V end was cut by 5 bases, the J end by 2 bases, with 12 bases between. This CDR3 is 14 amino acids long. The germline V gene encodes CDR1 SGHTA and CDR2 FQGNSA.

There are many counts of this clonotype. V is TRBV7-2 and J is TRBJ2-1; 8 bases match TRBD2. V shed 1 base, J shed 7 bases, and the junction held 12 bases outside the gene matches. The CDR3 has 17 residues. CDR1 and CDR2 from the germline V gene are SGHTA and FQGNSA. This CDR3 is CASSLVSTGTRRNEQFF. CDR3 nucleotide sequence: TGTGCCAGCAGCTTAGTTTCCACCGGGACTAGACGGAATGAGCAGTTCTTC.

The chain employs TRBV3-1 and TRBJ2-3, with 8 bases that match TRBD2. The CDR3 has 16 residues. The V and J ends lost 0 bases and 5 bases, in that order; junction bases with no gene match: 7. Germline CDR1 reads LGHDT; CDR2 reads YNNKEL (reference sequence). The CDR3 here is CASSQETGGPGDTQYF. CDR3 DNA sequence: TGTGCCAGCAGCCAAGAAACGGGAGGGCCGGGAGATACGCAGTATTTT.

This chain links TRBV4-1 with TRBJ2-3, with D perhaps given as TRBD1 or TRBD2 (7 bases each). Germline CDR1 and CDR2: MGHRA and YSYEKL. The CDR3 totals 16 residues. Trimming cost V 7 bases and J 8 bases, with 25 bases left between them. The CDR3 nucleotides are TGCGCCAGCACCCATTCCTCCAGGGGGGGCCAGAGTACGCAGTATTTT. The encoded protein is CASTHSSRGGQSTQYF.

The chain carries TRBV28 and TRBJ1-4; D perhaps matches TRBD1 (5 bases). CDR3 size: 16 residues. Germline assignment: CDR1 MDHEN and CDR2 SYDVKM. Deletions cut 3 bases from V and 3 bases from J, with 14 bases between. The CDR3 DNA reads as TGTGCCAGCAGTTTCGGAGCAGGGTTTTCTAATGAAAAACTGTTTTTT. Translating it yields CASSFGAGFSNEKLFF.

The chain carries TRBV12-3 or TRBV12-4 and TRBJ1-6; 9 positions match TRBD1. The CDR3 spans 17 residues. Losses at the gene ends were 3 bases for V and 5 bases for J; bases not matched to a gene: 8. The CDR3 DNA reads TGTGCCAGCAGTTTCGTAAGGAGGACAGGGGATAATTCACCCCTCCACTTT. Protein product: CASSFVRRTGDNSPLHF.

Only a few counts were recorded for this clonotype. V is TRBV28 and J is TRBJ2-7, with D maybe TRBD1 (6 bases). V was clipped by 1 base and J by 10 bases, with 23 bases between them. Germline CDR1 MDHEN, CDR2 SYDVKM. The length of the CDR3 is 16 residues. Written as DNA, the CDR3 is TGTGCCAGCAGTTTATATCTACGGGTGGGGGCGGATTCCCAGTACTTC. This gives the protein CASSLYLRVGADSQYF.

Only a few counts were recorded for this clonotype. The chain combines TRBV20-1 with TRBJ2-7, with TRBD2 identical over 7 bases. The CDR3 is made up of 15 amino acids. Germline V gene lookup returns CDR1 DFQATT and CDR2 SNEGSKA (reference sequence). After removal of 6 bases from V and 4 bases from J, the junction contained 15 bases not matched to a gene. The CDR3 DNA reads TGCAGTGCCCGAAGGAGGGACTATGCGCGGTACGAGCAGTACTTC. Translation: CSARRRDYARYEQYF.

The genes are TRBV20-1 and TRBJ2-1; 8 nucleotides line up with TRBD2. The DNA matches TRBJ2-7 better at its end, which makes the J call doubtful. Germline CDR1 reads DFQATT; CDR2 reads SNEGSKA (reference sequence). The CDR3 contains 14 residues. CDR3 bases: TGCAGTGCGGAAGCGGGAGCGTACTACAATGAGCAGTACTTC. Protein product: CSAEAGAYYNEQYF.

The J gene is TRBJ1-2, the V gene TRBV7-9, with TRBD1 as a possible D gene (5 bases). Looked up from germline, CDR1 is SEHNR and CDR2 is FQNEAQ (reference sequence). V was trimmed by 4 bases and J by 3 bases, leaving 12 bases between them. The CDR3 length is 14 residues. CDR3: CASSSLTAYYGYTF. The CDR3 nucleotides read TGTGCCAGCAGCTCCCTGACAGCATACTATGGCTACACCTTC.

A remark on this clonotype: This is likely an artifact of a read error, given a far larger clone one base away. This chain joins TRBV10-3 and TRBJ2-7, with unresolved D. The germline CDR1 and CDR2 sequences are ENHRY and SYGVKD. The CDR3 is 11 residues long. The CDR3 spells CAVSESGEQYF. CDR3 DNA sequence: TGTGCCGTCAGTGAGTCTGGCGAGCAGTACTTC.

The chain joins TRBV28 to TRBJ2-2; D gene uncertain. This CDR3 comprises 16 residues. CDR1 MDHEN and CDR2 SYDVKM come from the germline V gene. The germline V and J ends were trimmed by 3 bases and 3 bases, with 14 bases remaining between them. The chain's CDR3 is CASSFSSLGDTGELFF. The CDR3 bases are TGTGCCAGCAGTTTTTCGAGCCTCGGCGACACCGGGGAGCTGTTTTTT.

This clonotype was picked up one time. The J gene is TRBJ2-2, the V gene TRBV25-1, with D possibly being TRBD2 (5 bases). The CDR3 contains 13 residues. CDR1 is MGHDK and CDR2 is SYGVNS in the germline V gene. V gave up 1 base and J gave up 7 bases, with 7 bases separating them. CDR3 nucleotide sequence: TGTGCCAGCAGTGAATCGGGGATCGGGGAGCTGTTTTTT. Encoded protein: CASSESGIGELFF. Full variable domain (outside the CDR3, taken from reference TRBV25-1 and TRBJ2-2): EADIYQTPRYLVIGTGKKITLECSQTMGHDKMYWYQQDPGMELHLIHYSYGVNSTEKGDLSSESTVSRIRTEHFPLTLESARPSHTSQYLCASSESGIGELFFGEGSRLTVL.

Points on this clonotype: This sequence may be a read error, since a much larger clone differs from it by one base. The chain uses TRBV29-1 and TRBJ2-1; D gene uncertain. Germline V gene lookup returns CDR1 SQVTM and CDR2 ANQGSEA. V was cut by 6 bases and J by 0 bases, with 9 bases left in between. This CDR3 has 13 amino acids. The CDR3 DNA follows: TGCAGCGTCGCGAGACTCTCCTACAATGAGCAGTTCTTC. Its translation: CSVARLSYNEQFF.

This clonotype was observed a handful of times. J is TRBJ2-7 and V is TRBV25-1; 10 bases fit TRBD2. The V segment lost 1 base and the J segment 6 bases; nucleotides outside the gene matches: 6. CDR1 MGHDK and CDR2 SYGVNS come from the germline V gene. There are 15 residues in the CDR3. In nucleotides, the CDR3 is TGTGCCAGCAGTGAATGGGCTAGCGGGAGTTCCGAGCAGTACTTC. As protein: CASSEWASGSSEQYF.

This chain joins TRBV5-1 and TRBJ2-7, with TRBD2 matching 7 bases. The J call is in doubt because the DNA end fits TRBJ2-5 better. The CDR3 extends over 16 amino acids. The germline V gene has CDR1 SGHRS and CDR2 YFSETQ. Written as DNA, the CDR3 is TGCGCCAGCAGCTTAAGCGGGGCGCAGAGGCAAGAGACCCAGTACTTC. It specifies CASSLSGAQRQETQYF.

This rearrangement joins TRBV4-1 to TRBJ2-1; D is ambiguous. The CDR3 runs 15 residues. V lost 4 bases, J lost 3 bases, and 13 bases lay in between. CDR1 is MGHRA, CDR2 YSYEKL, per germline. CDR3 loop: CASSLLGTIYNEQFF. CDR3 in DNA: TGCGCCAGCAGCCTCTTAGGTACCATCTACAATGAGCAGTTCTTC.

The sample holds a few counts of this clonotype. V and J are TRBV7-9 and TRBJ2-1, with D perhaps assigned TRBD1 or TRBD2 (5 bases each). The CDR3 contains 17 residues. V was cut by 0 bases and J by 0 bases, with 12 bases left in between. Germline CDR1 reads SEHNR; CDR2 reads FQNEAQ (reference sequence). In DNA form, the CDR3 reads TGTGCCAGCAGCTTAGCGCGTGGGGGACGCTCCTACAATGAGCAGTTCTTC. Encoded protein: CASSLARGGRSYNEQFF.

Only a few counts were recorded for this clonotype. J is TRBJ1-5 and V is TRBV6-5; D not resolved. Germline-derived CDR1 and CDR2 are MNHEY and SVGAGI. The CDR3 covers 17 residues. The germline V and J ends were trimmed by 0 bases and 1 base, with 13 bases remaining between them. CDR3 region: CASSYSPPMWSNQPQHF. The CDR3 DNA sequence: TGTGCCAGCAGTTACTCGCCGCCAATGTGGAGCAATCAGCCCCAGCATTTT.

This clonotype was found a few times. The V call is TRBV6-1, the J call TRBJ2-5; 8 bases map to TRBD2. V trimming: 8 bases; J trimming: 0 bases; junction bases outside the gene matches: 14. The CDR3 covers 17 residues. CDR1 is MNHNS and CDR2 is SASEGT in the germline V gene. For the CDR3, the DNA is TGTGCCAGCTCCTTACTTGCCGCTAGCGGGTACCAAGAGACCCAGTACTTC. Encoded protein: CASSLLAASGYQETQYF.

This chain joins TRBV19 and TRBJ2-3; 12 positions agree with TRBD2. Germline loops: CDR1 LNHDA, CDR2 SQIVND (reference sequence). CDR3 length equals 16 residues. After removal of 3 bases from V and 1 base from J, the junction contained 2 bases not matched to a gene. The CDR3 loop reads CASSIRTSGGTDTQYF. In DNA, the CDR3 is TGTGCCAGTAGTATCCGGACTAGCGGGGGCACAGATACGCAGTATTTT.

For the CDR3, the DNA is TGTGCCAGCAGCTCCAAATTATTACTTACCTACAATGAGCAGTACTTC. Translated, it gives CASSSKLLLTYNEQYF. This chain connects TRBV5-4 to TRBJ2-7; no definite D call. Trimming shortened V by 3 bases and J by 7 bases, and 23 bases separated the two germline ends. Germline V gene lookup returns CDR1 SGHNT and CDR2 YYREEE (reference sequence). This CDR3 region has 16 residues.

The CDR3 region is CSASSGGVSNEQFF. CDR3 coding DNA: TGCAGTGCTTCTAGCGGGGGTGTTAGCAATGAGCAGTTCTTC. The chain carries TRBV20-1 and TRBJ2-1, with 10 bases matching TRBD2. The germline V gene encodes CDR1 DFQATT and CDR2 SNEGSKA (reference sequence). Trimming at V came to 5 bases and at J to 6 bases, leaving 7 bases not matched to a gene. This CDR3 is 14 amino acids long.

V and J are TRBV20-1 and TRBJ2-5; 10 positions agree with TRBD2. The CDR3 sequence is 14 residues long. Per the germline V gene, CDR1 is DFQATT and CDR2 is SNEGSKA (reference sequence). Germline trimming cut 0 bases from V and 11 bases from J; bases unmatched to any gene: 9. CDR3 loop: CSARDGSGRNEQYF. The CDR3 DNA sequence: TGCAGTGCTAGAGATGGTAGCGGGAGGAATGAGCAGTACTTC.

The rearrangement uses TRBV11-2 and TRBJ2-3; TRBD2 matches 10 bases. The junction had 5 bases not matched to a gene; V was cut back by 2 bases and J by 6 bases. The CDR3 is made up of 15 amino acids. The germline CDR1 and CDR2 sequences are SGHAT and FQNNGV. The CDR3 sequence is CASSLSGGARDTQYF. CDR3 DNA sequence: TGTGCCAGCAGCTTAAGCGGGGGGGCGAGGGATACGCAGTATTTT.

This clonotype has only one observation. The gene calls are TRBV5-5 and TRBJ1-2; possibly TRBD1 for D (5 bases). Trimming stripped 0 bases from V and 4 bases from J, with 13 bases between. There are 15 residues in the CDR3. Germline values: CDR1 SGHKS, CDR2 YYEKEE (reference sequence). The CDR3 coding sequence is TGTGCCAGCAGCTTGGCCCCTCAGGGAAGCTATGGCTACACCTTC. Translating gives CASSLAPQGSYGYTF.

The V call is TRBV25-1, the J call TRBJ2-7; D might be TRBD1 (5 bases). V was clipped by 3 bases and J by 3 bases, with 12 bases between them. Germline CDR1 reads MGHDK; CDR2 reads SYGVNS. CDR3 length: 14 amino acids. Written as DNA, the CDR3 is TGTGCCAGCAGTGAGGACACAGGATTCTACGAGCAGTACTTC. Translated, it gives CASSEDTGFYEQYF.